This TCR beta chain was identified during a study of Tregs in tolerant kidney transplant recipients. The study's findings and limits: Few patients were studied, so findings need validation in larger groups. Biological reproducibility was not directly addressed, but technical replication error appeared minimal. Expanding Tregs on activated donor B cells appeared to best identify donor-specific TCRbeta clones.

Produced via immunoSEQ multiplex PCR; TCRdb's table is partial and in-frame only. The sample holds roughly 250,000 clones; 65% to 85% are singletons and the top ten take less than 0.75%. Looked up from germline, CDR1 is SEHNR and CDR2 is FQNEAQ (reference sequence). There are 17 residues in the CDR3. V was shortened by 4 bases and J by 0 bases, with 18 bases between the two germline ends. Unstimulated regulatory T cells (CD4+CD25+CD127-), CD4+CD25- non-regulatory cells, CD4 and CD8 cells were FACS-sorted from thawed PBMCs. This clone was recorded only once. The antigen remains unidentified. This clonotype originated in a human donor in good health. The sequencing input was CD4+ T cells from blood. V gene TRBV7-9 combines with J gene TRBJ2-5, with D perhaps TRBD2 (6 bases). The CDR3: CASSSRAGRKYQETQYF. DNA for the CDR3: TGTGCCAGCAGCTCCCGGGCGGGAAGGAAGTACCAAGAGACCCAGTACTTC.